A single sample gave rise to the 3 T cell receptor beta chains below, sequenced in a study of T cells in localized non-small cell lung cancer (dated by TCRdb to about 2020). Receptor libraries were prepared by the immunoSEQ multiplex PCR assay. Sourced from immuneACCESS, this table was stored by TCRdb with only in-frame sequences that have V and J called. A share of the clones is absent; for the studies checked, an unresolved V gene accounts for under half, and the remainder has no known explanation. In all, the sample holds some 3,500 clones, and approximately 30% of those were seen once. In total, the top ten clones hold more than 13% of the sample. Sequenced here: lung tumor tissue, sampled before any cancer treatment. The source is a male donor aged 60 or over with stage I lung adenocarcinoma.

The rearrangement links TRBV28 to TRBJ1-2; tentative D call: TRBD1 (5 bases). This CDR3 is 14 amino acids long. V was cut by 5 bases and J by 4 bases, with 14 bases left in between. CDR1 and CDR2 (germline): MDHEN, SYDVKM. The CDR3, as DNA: TGTGCCAGCAGTCCCGGGACCGCTGTCTATGGCTACACCTTC. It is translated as CASSPGTAVYGYTF.

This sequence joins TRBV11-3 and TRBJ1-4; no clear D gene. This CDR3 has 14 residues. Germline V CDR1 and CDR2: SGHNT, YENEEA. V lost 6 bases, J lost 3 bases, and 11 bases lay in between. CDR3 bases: TGTGCCAGCAGTACGATAGGCGCTAATGAAAAACTGTTTTTT. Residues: CASSTIGANEKLFF.

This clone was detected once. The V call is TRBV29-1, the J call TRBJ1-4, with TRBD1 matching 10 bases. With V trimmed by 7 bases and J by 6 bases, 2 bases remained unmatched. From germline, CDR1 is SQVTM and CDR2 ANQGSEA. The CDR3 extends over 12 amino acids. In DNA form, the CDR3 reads TGCAGCGGGGGACAGGGGCATGAAAAACTGTTTTTT. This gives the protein CSGGQGHEKLFF.